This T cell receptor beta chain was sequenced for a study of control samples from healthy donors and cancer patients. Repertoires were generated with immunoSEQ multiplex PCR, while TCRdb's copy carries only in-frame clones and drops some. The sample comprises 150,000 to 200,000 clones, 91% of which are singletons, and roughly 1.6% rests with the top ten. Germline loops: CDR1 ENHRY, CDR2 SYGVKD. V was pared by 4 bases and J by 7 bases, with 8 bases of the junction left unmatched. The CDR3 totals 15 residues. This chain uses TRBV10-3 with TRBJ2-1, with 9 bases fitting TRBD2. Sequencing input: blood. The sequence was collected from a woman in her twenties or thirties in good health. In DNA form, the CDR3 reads TGTGCCATCAGTGGGGCGCGGGAGGGCCTTAATGAGCAGTTCTTC. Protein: CAISGAREGLNEQFF.